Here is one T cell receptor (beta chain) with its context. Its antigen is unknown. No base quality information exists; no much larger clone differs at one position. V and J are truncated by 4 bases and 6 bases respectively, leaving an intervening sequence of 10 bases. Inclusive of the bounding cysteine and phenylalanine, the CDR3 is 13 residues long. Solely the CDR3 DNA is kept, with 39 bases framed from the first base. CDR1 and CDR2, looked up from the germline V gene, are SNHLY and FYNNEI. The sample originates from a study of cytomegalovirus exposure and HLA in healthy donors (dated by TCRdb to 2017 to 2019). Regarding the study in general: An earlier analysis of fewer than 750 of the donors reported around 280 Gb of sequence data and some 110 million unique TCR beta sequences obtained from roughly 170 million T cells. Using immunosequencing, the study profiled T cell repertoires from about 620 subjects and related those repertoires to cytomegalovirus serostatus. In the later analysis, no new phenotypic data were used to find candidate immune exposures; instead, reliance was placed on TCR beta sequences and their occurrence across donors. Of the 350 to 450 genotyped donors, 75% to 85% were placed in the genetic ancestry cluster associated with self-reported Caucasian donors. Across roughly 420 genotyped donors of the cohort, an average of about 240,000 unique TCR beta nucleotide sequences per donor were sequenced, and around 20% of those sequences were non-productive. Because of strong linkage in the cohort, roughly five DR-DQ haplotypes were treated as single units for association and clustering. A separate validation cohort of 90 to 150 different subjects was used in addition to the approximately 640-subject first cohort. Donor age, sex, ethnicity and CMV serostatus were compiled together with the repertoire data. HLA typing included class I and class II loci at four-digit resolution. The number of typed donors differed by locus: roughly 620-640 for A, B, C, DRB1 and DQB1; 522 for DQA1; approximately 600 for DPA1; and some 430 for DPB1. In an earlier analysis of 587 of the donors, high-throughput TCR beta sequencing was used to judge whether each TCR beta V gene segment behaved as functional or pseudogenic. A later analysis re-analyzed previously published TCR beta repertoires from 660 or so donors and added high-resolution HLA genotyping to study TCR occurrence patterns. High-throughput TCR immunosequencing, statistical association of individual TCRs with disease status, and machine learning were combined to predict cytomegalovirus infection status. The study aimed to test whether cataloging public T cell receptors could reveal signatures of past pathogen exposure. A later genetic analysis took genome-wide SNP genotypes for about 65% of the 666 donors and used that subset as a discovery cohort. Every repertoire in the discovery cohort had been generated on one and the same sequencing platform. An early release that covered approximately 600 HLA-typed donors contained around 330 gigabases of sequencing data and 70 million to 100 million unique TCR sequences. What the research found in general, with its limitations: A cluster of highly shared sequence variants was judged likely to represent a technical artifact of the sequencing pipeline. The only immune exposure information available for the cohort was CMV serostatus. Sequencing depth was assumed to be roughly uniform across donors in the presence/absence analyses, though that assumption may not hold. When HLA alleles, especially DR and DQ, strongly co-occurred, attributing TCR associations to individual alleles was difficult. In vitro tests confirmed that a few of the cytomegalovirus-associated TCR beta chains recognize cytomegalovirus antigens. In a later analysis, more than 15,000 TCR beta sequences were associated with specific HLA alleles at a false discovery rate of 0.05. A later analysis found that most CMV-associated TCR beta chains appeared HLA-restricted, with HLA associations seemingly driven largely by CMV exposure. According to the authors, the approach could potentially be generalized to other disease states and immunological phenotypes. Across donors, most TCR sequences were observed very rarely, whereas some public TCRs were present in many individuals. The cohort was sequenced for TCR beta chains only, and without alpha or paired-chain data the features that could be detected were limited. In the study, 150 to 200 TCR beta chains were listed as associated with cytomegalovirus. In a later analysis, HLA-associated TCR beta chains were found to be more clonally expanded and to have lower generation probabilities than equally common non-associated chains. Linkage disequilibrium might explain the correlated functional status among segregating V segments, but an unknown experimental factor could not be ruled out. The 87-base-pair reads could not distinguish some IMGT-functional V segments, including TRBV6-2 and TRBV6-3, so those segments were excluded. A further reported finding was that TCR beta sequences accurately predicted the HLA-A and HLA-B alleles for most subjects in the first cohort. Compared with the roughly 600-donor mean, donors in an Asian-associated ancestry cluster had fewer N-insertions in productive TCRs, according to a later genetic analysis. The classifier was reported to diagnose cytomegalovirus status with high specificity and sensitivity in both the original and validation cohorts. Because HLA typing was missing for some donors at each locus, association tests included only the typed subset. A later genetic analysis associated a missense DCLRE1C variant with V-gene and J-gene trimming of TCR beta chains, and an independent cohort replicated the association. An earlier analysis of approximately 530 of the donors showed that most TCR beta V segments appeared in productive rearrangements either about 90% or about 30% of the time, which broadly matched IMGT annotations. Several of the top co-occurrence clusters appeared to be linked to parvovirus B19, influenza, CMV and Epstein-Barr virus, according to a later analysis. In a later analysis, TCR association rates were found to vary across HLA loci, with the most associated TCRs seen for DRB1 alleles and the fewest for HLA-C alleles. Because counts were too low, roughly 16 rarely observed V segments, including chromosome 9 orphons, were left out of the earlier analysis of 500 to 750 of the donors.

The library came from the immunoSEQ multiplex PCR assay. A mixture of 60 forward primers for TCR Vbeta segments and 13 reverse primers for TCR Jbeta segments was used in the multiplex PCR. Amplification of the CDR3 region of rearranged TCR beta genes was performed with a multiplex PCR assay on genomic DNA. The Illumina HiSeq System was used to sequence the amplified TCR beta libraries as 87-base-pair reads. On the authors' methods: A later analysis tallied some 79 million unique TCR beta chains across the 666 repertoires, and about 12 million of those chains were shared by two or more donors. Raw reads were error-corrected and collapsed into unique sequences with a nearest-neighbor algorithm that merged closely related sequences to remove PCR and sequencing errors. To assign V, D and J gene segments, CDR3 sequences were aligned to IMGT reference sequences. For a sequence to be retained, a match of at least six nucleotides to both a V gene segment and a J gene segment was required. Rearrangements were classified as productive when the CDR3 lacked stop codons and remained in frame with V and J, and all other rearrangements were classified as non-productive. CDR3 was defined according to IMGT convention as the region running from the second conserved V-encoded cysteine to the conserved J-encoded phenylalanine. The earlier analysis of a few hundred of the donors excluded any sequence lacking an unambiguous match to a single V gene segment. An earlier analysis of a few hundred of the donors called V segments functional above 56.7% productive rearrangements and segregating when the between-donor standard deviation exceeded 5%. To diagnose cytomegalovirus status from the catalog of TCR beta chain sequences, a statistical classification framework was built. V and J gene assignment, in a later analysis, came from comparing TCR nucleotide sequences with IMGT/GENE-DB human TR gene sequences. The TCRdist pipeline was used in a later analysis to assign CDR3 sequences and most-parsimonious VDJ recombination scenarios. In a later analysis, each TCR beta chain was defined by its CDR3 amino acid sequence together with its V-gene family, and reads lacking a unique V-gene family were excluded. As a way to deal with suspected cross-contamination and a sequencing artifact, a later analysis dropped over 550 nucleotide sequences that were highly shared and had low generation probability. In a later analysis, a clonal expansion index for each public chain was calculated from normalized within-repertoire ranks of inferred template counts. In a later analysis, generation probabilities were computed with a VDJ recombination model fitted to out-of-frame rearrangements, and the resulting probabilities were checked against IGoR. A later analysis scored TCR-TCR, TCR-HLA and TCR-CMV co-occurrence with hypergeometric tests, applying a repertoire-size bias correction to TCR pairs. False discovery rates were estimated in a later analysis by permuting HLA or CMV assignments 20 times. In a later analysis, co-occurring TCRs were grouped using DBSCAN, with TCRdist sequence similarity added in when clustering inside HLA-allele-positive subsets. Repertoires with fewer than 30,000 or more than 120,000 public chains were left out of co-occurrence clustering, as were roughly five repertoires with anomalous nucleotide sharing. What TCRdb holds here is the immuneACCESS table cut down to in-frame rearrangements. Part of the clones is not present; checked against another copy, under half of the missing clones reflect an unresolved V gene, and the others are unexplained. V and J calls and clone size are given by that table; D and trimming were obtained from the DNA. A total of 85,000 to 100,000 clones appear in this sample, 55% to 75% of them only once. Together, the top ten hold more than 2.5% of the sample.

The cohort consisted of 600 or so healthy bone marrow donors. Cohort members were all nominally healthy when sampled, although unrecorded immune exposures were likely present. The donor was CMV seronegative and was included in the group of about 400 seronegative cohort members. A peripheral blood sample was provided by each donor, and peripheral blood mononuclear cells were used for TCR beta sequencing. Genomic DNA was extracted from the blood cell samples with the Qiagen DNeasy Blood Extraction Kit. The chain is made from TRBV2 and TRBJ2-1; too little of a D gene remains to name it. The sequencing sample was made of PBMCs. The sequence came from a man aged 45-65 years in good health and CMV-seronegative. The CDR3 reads CASSATPPNEQFF. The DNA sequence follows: TGTGCCAGCAGTGCTACCCCCCCCAATGAGCAGTTCTTC.